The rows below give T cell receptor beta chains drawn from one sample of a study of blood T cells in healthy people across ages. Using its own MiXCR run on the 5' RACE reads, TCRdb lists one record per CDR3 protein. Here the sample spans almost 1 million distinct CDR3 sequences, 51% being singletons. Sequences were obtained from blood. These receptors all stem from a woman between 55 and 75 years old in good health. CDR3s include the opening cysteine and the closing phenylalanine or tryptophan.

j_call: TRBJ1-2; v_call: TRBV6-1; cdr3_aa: CASSQTYRGGGYTF
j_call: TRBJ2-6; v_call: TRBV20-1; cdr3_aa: CSAPQGNPGANVLTF
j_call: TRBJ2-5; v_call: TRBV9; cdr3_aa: CASSKRLAGVGETQYF
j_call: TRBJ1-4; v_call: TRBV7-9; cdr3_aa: CASSFFVGGEKLFF
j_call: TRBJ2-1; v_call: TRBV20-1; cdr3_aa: CSAWGRNNEQFF
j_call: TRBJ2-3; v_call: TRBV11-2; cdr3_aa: CASSYAGLASDTQYF
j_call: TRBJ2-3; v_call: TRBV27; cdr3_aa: CASSMRRTSGTTTDTQYF
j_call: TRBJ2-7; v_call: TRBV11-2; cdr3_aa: CASSLEYRGIYNEQYF
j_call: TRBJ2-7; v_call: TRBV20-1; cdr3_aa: CSARVLAGGPYEQYF
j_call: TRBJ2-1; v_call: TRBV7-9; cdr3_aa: CASSLRGVYNGQFF
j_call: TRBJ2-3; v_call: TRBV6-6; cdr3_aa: CASSSSDERTQYF
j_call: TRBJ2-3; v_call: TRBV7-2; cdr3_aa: CASSQGRLDTQYF
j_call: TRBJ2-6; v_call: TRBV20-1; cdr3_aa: CSARDSSGANVLTF
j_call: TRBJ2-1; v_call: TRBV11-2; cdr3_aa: CASSHFSVISYNEQFF
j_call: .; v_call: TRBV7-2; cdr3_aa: CVSSPRGPPSTDTQYF
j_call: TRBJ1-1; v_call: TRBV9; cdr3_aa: CASSARPNTEAFF
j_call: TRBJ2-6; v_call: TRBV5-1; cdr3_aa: CASGLEGTGANVLTF
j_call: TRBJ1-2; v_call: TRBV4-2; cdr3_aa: CASSQDGSANYGYTF
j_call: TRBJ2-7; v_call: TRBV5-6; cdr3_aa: CASSFLRGNPYEQYF
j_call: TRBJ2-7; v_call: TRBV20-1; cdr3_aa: CSFPTGDSGIYEQYF
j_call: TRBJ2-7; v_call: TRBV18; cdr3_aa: CASSPPGWNSYEQYF
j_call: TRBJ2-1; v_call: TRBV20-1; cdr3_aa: CSARELAEIDEQFF
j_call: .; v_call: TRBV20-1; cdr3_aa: CSASSGLAGNEQYF
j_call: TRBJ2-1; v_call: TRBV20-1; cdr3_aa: CSAQFSSYNEQFF
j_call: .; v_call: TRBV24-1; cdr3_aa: CATRMSAGETQYF
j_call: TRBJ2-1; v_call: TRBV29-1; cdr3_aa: CSVLLGQGGDNEQFF
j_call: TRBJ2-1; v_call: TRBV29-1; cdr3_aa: CSVQGVGGVLNEQFF
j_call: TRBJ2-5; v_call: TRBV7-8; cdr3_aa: CASSVGTSGGPTQYF
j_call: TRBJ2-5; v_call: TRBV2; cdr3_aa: CASSDVGGSETQYF
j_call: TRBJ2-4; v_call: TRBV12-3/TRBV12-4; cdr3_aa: CASRFAGQGNIQYF
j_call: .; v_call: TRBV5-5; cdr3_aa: CASSLAAILYEQYF
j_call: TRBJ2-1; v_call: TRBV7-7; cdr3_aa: CASSPSGRGLDEQFF
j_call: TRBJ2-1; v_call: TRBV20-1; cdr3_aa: CSARKLAGGWEQFF
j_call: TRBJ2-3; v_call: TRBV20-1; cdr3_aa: CSARLGLAGVRTDTQYF
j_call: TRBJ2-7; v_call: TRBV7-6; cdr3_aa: CASSSQRGVVGGEQYF
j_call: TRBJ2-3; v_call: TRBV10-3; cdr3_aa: CAIRSTGAGTDTQYF
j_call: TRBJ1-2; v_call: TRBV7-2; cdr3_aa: CASGGPPIYGYTF
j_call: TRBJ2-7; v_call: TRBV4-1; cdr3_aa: CASSQASTSTSYEQYF
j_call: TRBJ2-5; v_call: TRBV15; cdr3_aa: CATSSGLAGESSETQYF
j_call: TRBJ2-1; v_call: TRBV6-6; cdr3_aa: CASSYLDRKDNEQFF
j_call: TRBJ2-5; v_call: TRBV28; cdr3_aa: CASRLSGRHQETQYF
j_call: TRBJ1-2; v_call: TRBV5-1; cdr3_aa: CASSLAATSLDYGYTF
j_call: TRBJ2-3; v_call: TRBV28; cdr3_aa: CASSLLLAGGSDTQYF
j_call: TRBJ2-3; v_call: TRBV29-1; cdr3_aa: CSVEALSDTQYF
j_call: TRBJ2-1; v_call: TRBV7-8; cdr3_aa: CASSTGLAVPYSYNEQFF
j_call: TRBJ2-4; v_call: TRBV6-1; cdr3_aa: CASSGPRGWSVGENIQYF